This T cell receptor (beta chain) derives from a study of PD-1 blockade in classical Hodgkin lymphoma. Libraries were prepared by immunoSEQ multiplex PCR; TCRdb keeps only in-frame clonotypes and omits some of them. The data contain about 21,000 clones, around 85% of them singletons. This sample's time point: cycle 4 day 1 (C4D1), after 5 to 7 weeks of nivolumab. Patients all relapsed after autologous stem cell transplantation, and there was variation in brentuximab vedotin exposure. Trimming removed 4 bases from V and 4 bases from J, with 8 bases in between. The germline gives CDR1 SEHNR, CDR2 FQNEAQ (reference sequence). This CDR3 is built from 12 residues. In this sample, this clone turned up once.

The chain has TRBV7-9 and TRBJ2-7; D perhaps matches TRBD2 (6 bases). The material sequenced was peripheral blood mononuclear cells (PBMCs), taken before the fourth cycle of nivolumab. This TCR was sampled from a human donor with classical Hodgkin lymphoma. The CDR3 here is CASSWDFYEQYF. For the CDR3, the DNA is TGTGCCAGCAGCTGGGACTTTTACGAGCAGTACTTC.